These T cell receptor beta chains were read from a single sample in a study of radiotherapy plus CTLA-4 blockade in lung cancer. TCRdb's table, derived via immunoSEQ multiplex PCR, lists solely in-frame clones and lacks some. In the table there are tens of thousands of clones, more than 70% of which are singletons. Sample: peripheral blood, taken from a patient treated with radiotherapy plus ipilimumab. The receptors stem from a human donor with non-small cell lung cancer whose response to radiotherapy plus ipilimumab could not be evaluated. The CDR3 runs from the conserved cysteine through the conserved F or W. The order of the fields is D gene, J gene, clone size, V gene, CDR3 DNA, CDR3 protein. D genes are given only for firm matches. For some rows the clone size is stated as once, few or many, or as a class when expanded; others skip it.

d_call: .; j_call: TRBJ2-7; clone_size: .; v_call: TRBV6-5; cdr3_nt: TGTGCCAGCAAGGAGGGGGGGAGGGCCTACGAGCAGTACTTC; cdr3_aa: CASKEGGRAYEQYF
d_call: .; j_call: TRBJ1-2; clone_size: .; v_call: TRBV7-2; cdr3_nt: TGTGCCAGCAGCTTAAACAGGGTAGGAGGCCACACCTTC; cdr3_aa: CASSLNRVGGHTF
d_call: TRBD1; j_call: TRBJ2-5; clone_size: .; v_call: TRBV5-6; cdr3_nt: TGTGCCACCGCCGGGACAGGGAGGGGAAGAGGGGAGACCCAGTACTTC; cdr3_aa: CATAGTGRGRGETQYF
d_call: .; j_call: TRBJ2-7; clone_size: .; v_call: TRBV12-5; cdr3_nt: TGTGCTAGTGGCCCCTCTCTGTACGAGCAGTACTTC; cdr3_aa: CASGPSLYEQYF
d_call: TRBD1; j_call: TRBJ2-7; clone_size: .; v_call: TRBV6-1; cdr3_nt: TGTGCCAGCAGTGCTGGGACAGGGGGTGGGTTGTCCTACGAGCAGTACTTC; cdr3_aa: CASSAGTGGGLSYEQYF
d_call: TRBD2; j_call: TRBJ2-7; clone_size: medium-sized; v_call: TRBV7-8; cdr3_nt: TGTGCCAGCAGGCCTACCGGGACTAGCGGATACGAGCAGTACTTC; cdr3_aa: CASRPTGTSGYEQYF
d_call: TRBD1; j_call: TRBJ1-1; clone_size: .; v_call: TRBV25-1; cdr3_nt: TGTGCCAGCAGTTCGGCCCGGACAGGGGGCACTGAAGCTTTCTTT; cdr3_aa: CASSSARTGGTEAFF
d_call: .; j_call: TRBJ2-7; clone_size: .; v_call: TRBV5-1; cdr3_nt: TGCGCCAGCAGCTTGGGCCCTACTCGCTCGTCCTCCTACGAGCAGTACTTC; cdr3_aa: CASSLGPTRSSSYEQYF
d_call: .; j_call: TRBJ1-5; clone_size: .; v_call: TRBV6-5; cdr3_nt: TGTGCCAGCAGTGAAATAGGAGTTTGGCAGCCCCAGCATTTT; cdr3_aa: CASSEIGVWQPQHF
d_call: .; j_call: TRBJ2-6; clone_size: .; v_call: TRBV1; cdr3_nt: TGCACCAGCAGCCAAGATTCAAGCGGGAGCCGCTCTGGGGCCAACGTCCTGACTTTC; cdr3_aa: CTSSQDSSGSRSGANVLTF
d_call: TRBD2; j_call: TRBJ2-1; clone_size: .; v_call: TRBV30; cdr3_nt: TGTGCCTGGAGTGGGTTAGCGGGATTAAATGAGCAGTTCTTC; cdr3_aa: CAWSGLAGLNEQFF
d_call: .; j_call: TRBJ2-2; clone_size: few; v_call: TRBV11-2; cdr3_nt: TGTGCCAGCAGCTTAAGTTTGGGCAGGGGCAACACCGGGGAGCTGTTTTTT; cdr3_aa: CASSLSLGRGNTGELFF
d_call: .; j_call: TRBJ1-2; clone_size: .; v_call: TRBV5-1; cdr3_nt: TGCGCCAGCAGTATGCTTGGGGCGAGGAACTATGGCTACACCTTC; cdr3_aa: CASSMLGARNYGYTF
d_call: TRBD1; j_call: TRBJ1-2; clone_size: .; v_call: TRBV7-2; cdr3_nt: TGTGCCAGCAGACAACAGGGGGCAGGCTATGGCTACACCTTC; cdr3_aa: CASRQQGAGYGYTF
d_call: TRBD2; j_call: TRBJ2-1; clone_size: .; v_call: TRBV2; cdr3_nt: TGTGCCAGATCTCTAGCGGGCTCCTACAATGAGCAGTTCTTC; cdr3_aa: CARSLAGSYNEQFF
d_call: TRBD1; j_call: TRBJ1-2; clone_size: .; v_call: TRBV10-3; cdr3_nt: TGTGCCATCAGTCAACAGGGGGCGGGGTATGGCTACACCTTC; cdr3_aa: CAISQQGAGYGYTF
d_call: .; j_call: TRBJ2-7; clone_size: .; v_call: TRBV7-2; cdr3_nt: TGTGCCAGCAGCTTAGGGACAAAATACGAGCAGTACTTC; cdr3_aa: CASSLGTKYEQYF
d_call: TRBD1; j_call: TRBJ2-7; clone_size: .; v_call: TRBV14; cdr3_nt: TGTGCCAGCAGACGGACAGGGGCCACGACCTACGAGCAGTACTTC; cdr3_aa: CASRRTGATTYEQYF
d_call: TRBD2; j_call: TRBJ2-7; clone_size: .; v_call: TRBV28; cdr3_nt: TGTGCCAGCAGCCTGTGGGCTAGCGGTGCGTACGAGCAGTACTTC; cdr3_aa: CASSLWASGAYEQYF
d_call: TRBD2; j_call: TRBJ2-2; clone_size: .; v_call: TRBV6-4; cdr3_nt: TGTGCCAGCAGTGAGGCTAGCGGATTCACCGGGGAGCTGTTTTTT; cdr3_aa: CASSEASGFTGELFF
d_call: TRBD1; j_call: TRBJ2-7; clone_size: .; v_call: TRBV18; cdr3_nt: TGTGCCAGCTCATTACAGGGGGCCGCCTACGAGCAGTACTTC; cdr3_aa: CASSLQGAAYEQYF
d_call: .; j_call: TRBJ2-3; clone_size: .; v_call: TRBV7-3; cdr3_nt: TGTGCCAGCAGCCTACGCGGAGGTGGAACAGATACGCAGTATTTT; cdr3_aa: CASSLRGGGTDTQYF
d_call: TRBD2; j_call: TRBJ2-3; clone_size: .; v_call: TRBV4-1; cdr3_nt: TGCGCCAGCAGCCACCGGACACGGACTAGCGGGAGGTGGAGCGGAGATACGCAGTATTTT; cdr3_aa: CASSHRTRTSGRWSGDTQYF
d_call: .; j_call: TRBJ2-3; clone_size: .; v_call: TRBV5-1; cdr3_nt: TGCGCCAGCAGCTTGGAGGCGGGATCAGATACGCAGTATTTT; cdr3_aa: CASSLEAGSDTQYF
d_call: TRBD2; j_call: TRBJ2-6; clone_size: .; v_call: TRBV19; cdr3_nt: TGTGCCAGTAGTGAGGGGAGGGCTGGGGCCAACGTCCTGACTTTC; cdr3_aa: CASSEGRAGANVLTF
d_call: TRBD1; j_call: TRBJ2-7; clone_size: .; v_call: TRBV29-1; cdr3_nt: TGCAGCGTTGCTCGGACAGGGGGCTTAGATTCCTACGAGCAGTACTTC; cdr3_aa: CSVARTGGLDSYEQYF
d_call: .; j_call: TRBJ2-5; clone_size: .; v_call: TRBV10-1; cdr3_nt: TGCGCCAGCAGTGAGTCCAGTATCAAGACCCAGTACTTC; cdr3_aa: CASSESSIKTQYF
d_call: .; j_call: TRBJ2-7; clone_size: .; v_call: TRBV14; cdr3_nt: TGTGCCAGCAGCCAAGCCGAAGATCTGGTTGTACAGACCTACCACGAGCAGTACTTC; cdr3_aa: CASSQAEDLVVQTYHEQYF
d_call: TRBD2; j_call: TRBJ2-1; clone_size: .; v_call: TRBV6-5; cdr3_nt: TGTGCCAGCAGCTCTAGCGGGAGGGGAAATGAGCAGTTCTTC; cdr3_aa: CASSSSGRGNEQFF
d_call: TRBD1; j_call: TRBJ2-7; clone_size: .; v_call: TRBV19; cdr3_nt: TGTGCCAGTAGTTCCAGGGACAGGCCTCCCTACGAGCAGTACTTC; cdr3_aa: CASSSRDRPPYEQYF
d_call: TRBD2; j_call: TRBJ2-3; clone_size: .; v_call: TRBV29-1; cdr3_nt: TGCAGCGTTGTTCCTTTAGCGGGATTGGCAGATACGCAGTATTTT; cdr3_aa: CSVVPLAGLADTQYF
d_call: .; j_call: TRBJ1-2; clone_size: medium-sized; v_call: TRBV19; cdr3_nt: TGTGCCAGTAGTTCCGACAGCTATGGCTACACCTTC; cdr3_aa: CASSSDSYGYTF
d_call: TRBD1; j_call: TRBJ1-1; clone_size: .; v_call: TRBV15; cdr3_nt: TGTGCCACCAGCAAAAGACAGGGCGTTTTGGGTGAAGCTTTCTTT; cdr3_aa: CATSKRQGVLGEAFF
d_call: .; j_call: TRBJ1-2; clone_size: .; v_call: TRBV5-4; cdr3_nt: TGTGCCAGCAGCCCAACGTCGTTCGCTTGGTCGGATGGCTACACCTTC; cdr3_aa: CASSPTSFAWSDGYTF
d_call: .; j_call: TRBJ1-6; clone_size: few; v_call: TRBV28; cdr3_nt: TGTGCCAGCATAAACAGTTATAATTCACCCCTCCACTTT; cdr3_aa: CASINSYNSPLHF
d_call: TRBD2; j_call: TRBJ2-7; clone_size: .; v_call: TRBV2; cdr3_nt: TGTGCCAGCAATGTAGCGGGAGTTCTCGACGAGCAGTACTTC; cdr3_aa: CASNVAGVLDEQYF
d_call: TRBD1; j_call: TRBJ1-3; clone_size: few; v_call: TRBV28; cdr3_nt: TGTGCCAGCATCGGGACAGACTCTGGAAACACCATATATTTT; cdr3_aa: CASIGTDSGNTIYF
d_call: TRBD1; j_call: TRBJ2-7; clone_size: .; v_call: TRBV10-3; cdr3_nt: TGTGCCATCAGCAAGGACAGGGGTCGGGACGAGCAGTACTTC; cdr3_aa: CAISKDRGRDEQYF
d_call: .; j_call: TRBJ1-4; clone_size: once; v_call: TRBV2; cdr3_nt: TGTGCCAGCGTAAGAGGGTCCAACCCTAATGAAAAACTGTTTTTT; cdr3_aa: CASVRGSNPNEKLFF
d_call: TRBD1; j_call: TRBJ1-1; clone_size: .; v_call: TRBV6-1; cdr3_nt: TGTGCCAGCAGGATCGACAGGGGCTCCTCCGAAGCTTTCTTT; cdr3_aa: CASRIDRGSSEAFF
d_call: TRBD2; j_call: TRBJ2-1; clone_size: .; v_call: TRBV5-3; cdr3_nt: TGTGCCAGCAGCTTAGCGGGAGTGGCCTACAATGAGCAGTTCTTC; cdr3_aa: CASSLAGVAYNEQFF